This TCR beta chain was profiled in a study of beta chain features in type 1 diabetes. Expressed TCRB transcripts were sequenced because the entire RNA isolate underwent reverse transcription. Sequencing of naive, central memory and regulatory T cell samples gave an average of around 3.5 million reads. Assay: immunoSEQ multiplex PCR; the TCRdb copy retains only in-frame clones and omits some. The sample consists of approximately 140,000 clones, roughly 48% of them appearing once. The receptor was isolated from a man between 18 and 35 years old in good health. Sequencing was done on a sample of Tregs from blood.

Here the CDR3 DNA reads TGTGCCAGCAGCTTAGTACCTACCACCTCCTACGAGCAGTACTTC. It specifies CASSLVPTTSYEQYF. The V and J genes are TRBV7-2 and TRBJ2-7; D is uncertain. Trimming took off 1 base at V and 0 bases at J, with 10 bases between the two ends. CDR1 is SGHTA, CDR2 FQGNSA, per germline. The CDR3 contains 15 residues.